Listed here are 3 T cell receptor beta chains from one sample, sequenced in a study of long-term antiretroviral therapy in people with HIV. At survey level, the immunoSEQ assay was run in its v3.0 version. Using immunoSEQ multiplex PCR, the repertoire was profiled, and TCRdb retains in-frame clones only, with some absent. The table lists about 27,000 clones, about 85% of them singletons, with approximately 9% in the top ten. The sequencing here drew on unsorted PBMCs, taken 2.3 years after starting antiretroviral therapy. All receptors derive from a man aged 40-50 years with HIV.

The chain is built from TRBV21-1 and TRBJ1-6; TRBD1 is taken as the D call from the table, unchecked against the DNA. TRBV21-1 is termed a pseudogene. The CDR3 runs 20 residues. CDR3 in amino acids: CASSARDREIPPQGNSPLHF. The CDR3 nucleotides are TGTGCCAGCAGCGCTCGAGACAGGGAAATCCCGCCCCAGGGGAATTCACCCCTCCACTTT.

On this clone: One end of the junction does not line up with germline, which may come from a read error. The V and J genes are TRBV29-1 and TRBJ1-1, with 8 bases fitting TRBD1. Germline V gene lookup returns CDR1 SQVTM and CDR2 ANQGSEA. The CDR3 spans 12 residues. CDR3 DNA sequence: TGCAGCGTTGCCGGGACCCAAGGGACAGGCTCCTTT. Its protein is CSVAGTQGTGSF. The entire variable domain, with the rest obtained from reference TRBV29-1 and TRBJ1-1, is as follows: SAVISQKPSRDICQRGTSLTIQCQVDSQVTMMFWYRQQPGQSLTLIATANQGSEATYESGFVIDKFPISRPNLTFSTLTVSNMSPEDSSIYLCSVAGTQGTGSFGQGTRLTVV.

CDR3 amino acids: CASSLSTGASGNTIYF. The CDR3 region has the DNA TGTGCCAGCAGCTTATCCACAGGGGCGTCTGGAAACACCATATATTTT. The chain carries TRBV13 and TRBJ1-3; 7 bases map to TRBD1. The trim removed 2 bases at V and 1 base at J, leaving 5 bases unmatched. The CDR3 totals 16 residues. CDR1 is PRHDT and CDR2 is FYEKMQ in the germline V gene (reference sequence).